What follows is one T cell receptor beta chain and its context. Assay: immunoSEQ multiplex PCR; the TCRdb copy retains only in-frame clones and omits some. The sample has under 55,000 clones; around 80% are singletons. These data belong to a study of control samples from healthy donors and cancer patients. This CDR3 is built from 15 residues. Trimming shortened V by 1 base and J by 0 bases, and 9 bases separated the two germline ends. CDR1 is SGHKS and CDR2 is YYEKEE in the germline V gene (reference sequence). The receptor's source is a man between 65 and 80 years old in good health. The sample was blood. This chain uses TRBV5-5 with TRBJ2-3; no reliable D call. CDR3 protein: CASSLREPSTDTQYF. The DNA for the CDR3 is TGTGCCAGCAGCTTGAGGGAACCGAGCACAGATACGCAGTATTTT.